The 27 T cell receptor beta chains in this list originate from one sample, sequenced in a study of blood T cell repertoires in COVID-19. The data were produced by immunoSEQ multiplex PCR, yet TCRdb's version contains in-frame clones alone and is incomplete. This table holds about 310,000 clones, 90% found once. The specimen was peripheral blood. The source is a woman aged 40 to 55 with COVID-19, enrolled during active disease.

J is TRBJ1-2 and V is TRBV7-2, with unresolved D. The germline CDR1 and CDR2 sequences are SGHTA and FQGNSA. V was clipped by 6 bases and J by 2 bases, with 13 bases between them. The CDR3 spans 14 residues. CDR3 DNA: TGTGCCAGCAGTTTACGGAGAGGCAACTATGGCTACACCTTC. Protein: CASSLRRGNYGYTF.

This clone has only one observation. The chain couples TRBV25-1 to TRBJ2-3; TRBD2 matches at 12 bases. V was pared by 3 bases and J by 3 bases, with 10 bases of the junction left unmatched. From germline, CDR1 is MGHDK and CDR2 SYGVNS. This CDR3 contains 18 residues. The CDR3, as DNA: TGTGCCAGCAGTGACCGGACTAGCGGGACCCGATTGACAGATACGCAGTATTTT. Protein: CASSDRTSGTRLTDTQYF.

The chain joins TRBV11-2 to TRBJ1-5, with 10 nucleotides matching TRBD1. Germline V gene data show CDR1 as SGHAT and CDR2 as FQNNGV. The V segment lost 6 bases and the J segment 3 bases; nucleotides outside the gene matches: 8. The CDR3 covers 16 residues. CDR3 sequence (DNA): TGTGCCAGCAGACCAGGGACAGGGGTTGACAATCAGCCCCAGCATTTT. Residues: CASRPGTGVDNQPQHF.

The chain is built from TRBV11-2 and TRBJ2-2, with 8 bases matching TRBD1. Germline values: CDR1 SGHAT, CDR2 FQNNGV. This CDR3 region has 15 residues. Trimming took 4 bases from V and 2 from J; bases not matched to a gene: 3. The CDR3 spells CASSWDRLNTGELFF. The CDR3, as DNA: TGTGCCAGCAGCTGGGACAGGTTAAACACCGGGGAGCTGTTTTTT.

The rearrangement links TRBV5-6 to TRBJ1-1, with 12 bases lining up with TRBD1. The germline V gene encodes CDR1 SGHDT and CDR2 YYEEEE. The trim removed 4 bases at V and 4 bases at J, leaving 8 bases unmatched. CDR3 length: 16 residues. CDR3 residues: CASSRGQGAPRTEAFF. DNA of the CDR3: TGTGCCAGCAGCCGGGGACAGGGGGCGCCGCGCACTGAAGCTTTCTTT.

The chain is built from TRBV24-1 and TRBJ1-5; the match to TRBD1 covers 9 bases. Germline CDR1 KGHDR, CDR2 SFDVKD. The J segment lost 5 bases and the V segment lost 4 bases, leaving 5 bases of the junction unmatched. The length of the CDR3 is 15 residues. CDR3 loop: CATSDSGQGYQPQHF. The CDR3 DNA sequence: TGTGCCACCAGTGACTCGGGACAGGGCTATCAGCCCCAGCATTTT.

The chain recombines TRBV28 with TRBJ2-2, with 8 bases matching TRBD1. This CDR3 is built from 15 residues. The V gene's germline CDR1 is MDHEN and CDR2 SYDVKM. With 5 bases clipped from V and 4 bases from J, the junction kept 6 bases outside the gene matches. The CDR3 is CASSPRGHPTGELFF. CDR3 DNA: TGTGCCAGCAGTCCCAGGGGGCATCCCACCGGGGAGCTGTTTTTT.

The chain is built from TRBV28 and TRBJ1-5; D is perhaps TRBD1 (5 bases). Looked up from germline, CDR1 is MDHEN and CDR2 is SYDVKM. V dropped 1 base and J dropped 7 bases, with 14 bases sitting between them. The CDR3 is made up of 15 amino acids. CDR3 sequence (DNA): TGTGCCAGCAGTTTATCCAGGGTCGGAAGACAGCCCCAGCATTTT. Protein product: CASSLSRVGRQPQHF.

The chain recombines TRBV3-1 (or the pseudogene TRBV3-2) with TRBJ1-1; TRBD1 matches at 9 bases. Germline loops: CDR1 LGHDT, CDR2 YNNKEL (reference sequence). Unmatched junction bases numbered 4, after V lost 4 bases and J lost 1 base. CDR3 length equals 15 residues. CDR3 sequence: CASSRRQGGNTEAFF. DNA of the CDR3: TGTGCCAGCAGCCGCCGACAGGGGGGGAACACTGAAGCTTTCTTT.

V and J are TRBV7-9 and TRBJ1-6, with TRBD1 matching over 9 bases. V dropped 5 bases and J dropped 7; count of bases not matched to a gene: 3. Per germline, CDR1 SEHNR and CDR2 FQNEAQ (reference sequence). The CDR3 is made up of 14 amino acids. The CDR3 coding sequence is TGTGCCAGCAGCCGGACAGGGGCAAATTCACCCCTCCACTTT. The encoded protein is CASSRTGANSPLHF.

The V call is TRBV6-5, the J call TRBJ1-1; TRBD1 matches 10 bases. The CDR3 is 14 residues long. CDR1 MNHEY and CDR2 SVGAGI come from the germline V gene. V shed 6 bases, J shed 3 bases, and the junction held 4 bases outside the gene matches. This CDR3 reads CASRPGQGYTEAFF. The CDR3 coding sequence is TGTGCCAGCAGGCCGGGACAGGGGTACACTGAAGCTTTCTTT.

This clone was picked up one time. The chain links TRBV5-1 to TRBJ1-1, with a possible D match to TRBD1 (5 bases). The CDR3 sequence is 16 residues long. Germline V gene lookup returns CDR1 SGHRS and CDR2 YFSETQ. The V and J ends lost 1 base and 3 bases respectively, with 16 bases between them. This CDR3 reads CASSLQGMGSYTEAFF. Here the CDR3 DNA reads TGCGCCAGCAGCTTGCAGGGAATGGGGTCTTACACTGAAGCTTTCTTT.

The chain carries TRBV29-1 and TRBJ2-2; TRBD2 matches at 7 bases. The germline gives CDR1 SQVTM, CDR2 ANQGSEA. J lost 7 bases, V lost 4 bases, and 6 bases had no gene match. The CDR3 consists of 13 residues. CDR3 DNA: TGCAGCGTTGGTGGGAGGGCTAGCGGGGAGCTGTTTTTT. Amino acid sequence: CSVGGRASGELFF.

This clone was counted once. The chain has TRBV9 and TRBJ2-5; the D gene is possibly TRBD2 (6 bases). CDR1 is SGDLS and CDR2 is YYNGEE in the germline V gene. The CDR3 consists of 16 residues. Deletions cut 0 bases from V and 2 bases from J, with 14 bases between. The CDR3 DNA follows: TGTGCCAGCAGCGTAGTGGAGGGAGGTCCTCAAGAGACCCAGTACTTC. Protein product: CASSVVEGGPQETQYF.

The chain is built from TRBV25-1 and TRBJ2-2; TRBD1 matches at 9 bases. V gave up 4 bases and J gave up 0 bases; unmatched junction bases: 6. The CDR3 runs to 17 residues. Germline V lookup: CDR1 MGHDK, CDR2 SYGVNS. CDR3 bases: TGTGCCAGCAGTGGAAACAGGGGGCTCGCGAACACCGGGGAGCTGTTTTTT. Translation gives CASSGNRGLANTGELFF.

V is TRBV7-3 and J is TRBJ1-1, with a tentative D call TRBD1 (6 bases). V lost 4 bases, J lost 3 bases, and 9 bases lay in between. The CDR3 runs to 13 residues. CDR1 and CDR2 from the germline V gene are SGHTA and FQGTGA. The CDR3 is CASSSYRDTEAFF. The CDR3 DNA follows: TGTGCCAGCAGCTCCTACAGGGACACTGAAGCTTTCTTT.

Of note for this clone: Other DNA sequences in the same sample also yield this CDR3. CDR3: CASSYRGSSYEQYF. CDR3 sequence (DNA): TGTGCCAGCAGTTACAGGGGCAGTTCCTACGAGCAGTACTTC. The V call is TRBV6-2 or TRBV6-3, the J call TRBJ2-7, with a weak D call TRBD1 (5 bases). CDR3 length: 14 residues. Germline V gene data show CDR1 as MNHEY and CDR2 as SVGEGT. Trimming removed 2 bases at V and 1 base at J, with 9 bases between.

V gene TRBV2 combines with J gene TRBJ2-5, with 10 bases fitting TRBD2. The CDR3 runs to 15 residues. V shed 6 bases and J 3 bases; nucleotides not matched to a gene: 7. Looked up from germline, CDR1 is SNHLY and CDR2 is FYNNEI. The CDR3 protein is CASRGGLATEETQYF. In nucleotides, the CDR3 is TGTGCCAGCAGGGGGGGACTAGCGACAGAAGAGACCCAGTACTTC.

This clone appeared a few times. The chain recombines TRBV27 with TRBJ2-7, with no clear D. The V end was cut by 0 bases, the J end by 2 bases, with 5 bases between. CDR3 size: 13 residues. CDR1 MNHEY and CDR2 SMNVEV come from the germline V gene (reference sequence). CDR3 in DNA: TGTGCCAGCAGTTTATCGAGGACCTACGAGCAGTACTTC. This codes for CASSLSRTYEQYF.

V is TRBV7-2 and J is TRBJ1-1; TRBD1 is a possible D gene (5 bases). Trimming pared 6 bases from V and 4 bases from J, leaving 12 bases between. CDR3 length equals 13 residues. Germline lookup yields CDR1 SGHTA and CDR2 FQGNSA. CDR3 DNA: TGTGCCAGCAGACCAGGGACTATCACTGAAGCTTTCTTT. This encodes CASRPGTITEAFF.

This clone has a single count. The V gene is TRBV6-5, the J gene TRBJ2-7, with 8 bases matching TRBD1. The CDR3 length is 14 residues. The V and J ends lost 6 bases and 3 bases, in that order; junction bases with no gene match: 7. CDR1 MNHEY and CDR2 SVGAGI come from the germline V gene. The CDR3 DNA sequence: TGTGCCAGCAGGCCTCAGGGGGCTTTCTACGAGCAGTACTTC. This gives the protein CASRPQGAFYEQYF.

The chain has TRBV15 and TRBJ1-5; D is perhaps TRBD1 (5 bases). Deletions cut 1 base from V and 6 bases from J, with 13 bases between. The CDR3 totals 15 residues. CDR1 is LNHNV and CDR2 is YYDKDF in the germline V gene (reference sequence). CDR3 residues: CATSRAGEIGQPQHF. CDR3 nucleotides: TGTGCCACCAGCAGAGCGGGGGAAATAGGTCAGCCCCAGCATTTT.

This clone has a handful of counts. The chain recombines TRBV5-6 with TRBJ2-2, with unresolved D. The CDR3 is 14 amino acids. V was shortened by 3 bases and J by 1 base, with 7 bases between the two germline ends. Germline V gene lookup returns CDR1 SGHDT and CDR2 YYEEEE. For the CDR3, the DNA is TGTGCCAGCAGCTCTTTCGTGAACACCGGGGAGCTGTTTTTT. It translates to CASSSFVNTGELFF. The whole variable domain, remainder taken from reference TRBV5-6 and TRBJ2-2, is DAGVTQSPTHLIKTRGQQVTLRCSPKSGHDTVSWYQQALGQGPQFIFQYYEEEERQRGNFPDRFSGHQFPNYSSELNVNALLLGDSALYLCASSSFVNTGELFFGEGSRLTVL.

V usage is TRBV9 and J usage is TRBJ2-2; 8 positions match TRBD2. With V trimmed by 4 bases and J by 3 bases, 8 bases remained unmatched. There are 16 residues in the CDR3. The germline V gene has CDR1 SGDLS and CDR2 YYNGEE. The chain's CDR3 is CASSIRRRGDTGELFF. DNA of the CDR3: TGTGCCAGCAGCATTAGAAGGCGGGGGGACACCGGGGAGCTGTTTTTT. Together with reference TRBV9 and TRBJ2-2, the CDR3 gives the full variable domain: DSGVTQTPKHLITATGQRVTLRCSPRSGDLSVYWYQQSLDQGLQFLIQYYNGEERAKGNILERFSAQQFPDLHSELNLSSLELGDSALYFCASSIRRRGDTGELFFGEGSRLTVL.

The rearrangement joins TRBV19 to TRBJ1-2; maybe TRBD1 (6 bases). The CDR3 runs 14 residues. Trimming took off 6 bases at V and 7 bases at J, with 18 bases between the two ends. Germline-derived CDR1 and CDR2 are LNHDA and SQIVND (reference sequence). The CDR3 is CASSMGRTGFGYTF. CDR3 in DNA: TGTGCCAGTAGCATGGGGAGAACAGGGTTTGGCTACACCTTC.

There are a few counts of this clone. This CDR3 reads CASSNIQGKYYEQYF. The CDR3 DNA sequence: TGTGCCAGCAGTAATATACAGGGGAAGTACTACGAGCAGTACTTC. This chain links TRBV28 with TRBJ2-7; TRBD1 matches at 7 bases. This CDR3 comprises 15 residues. V shed 5 bases and J 3 bases; nucleotides not matched to a gene: 10. Germline CDR1 reads MDHEN; CDR2 reads SYDVKM. The full variable domain, rest sourced from reference TRBV28 and TRBJ2-7, is DVKVTQSSRYLVKRTGEKVFLECVQDMDHENMFWYRQDPGLGLRLIYFSYDVKMKEKGDIPEGYSVSREKKERFSLILESASTNQTSMYLCASSNIQGKYYEQYFGPGTRLTVT.

The chain couples TRBV5-1 to TRBJ2-3; 8 bases map to TRBD2. Germline V gene data show CDR1 as SGHRS and CDR2 as YFSETQ. The junction had 7 bases not matched to a gene; V was cut back by 2 bases and J by 5 bases. The CDR3 has 15 amino acids. CDR3 loop: CASSLAGVQGDTQYF. CDR3 bases: TGCGCCAGCAGCTTAGCGGGAGTTCAAGGAGATACGCAGTATTTT.